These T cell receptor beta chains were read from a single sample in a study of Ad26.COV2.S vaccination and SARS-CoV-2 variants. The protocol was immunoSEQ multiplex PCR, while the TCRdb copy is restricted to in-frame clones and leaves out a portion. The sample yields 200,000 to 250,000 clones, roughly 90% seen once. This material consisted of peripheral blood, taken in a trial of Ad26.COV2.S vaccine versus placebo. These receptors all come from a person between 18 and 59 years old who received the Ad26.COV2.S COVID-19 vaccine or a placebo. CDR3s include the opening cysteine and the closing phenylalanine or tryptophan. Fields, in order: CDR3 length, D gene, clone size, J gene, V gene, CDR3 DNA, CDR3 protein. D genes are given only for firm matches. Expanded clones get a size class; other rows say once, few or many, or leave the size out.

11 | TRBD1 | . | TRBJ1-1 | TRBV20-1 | TGCAGTGCTGGACAGGGGGCGTCGGCTTTCTTT | CSAGQGASAFF
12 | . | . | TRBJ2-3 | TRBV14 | TGTGCCAGCAGCACCACAGGGCAGAGGCAGTATTTT | CASSTTGQRQYF
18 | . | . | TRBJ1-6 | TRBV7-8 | TGTGCCAGCAGCTTAAGCCAGCCAGGGTCGAGCTATAATTCACCCCTCCACTTT | CASSLSQPGSSYNSPLHF
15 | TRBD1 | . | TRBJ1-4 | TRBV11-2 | TGTGCCAGCAGCCTTGACAGGGCCTCTAATGAAAAACTGTTTTTT | CASSLDRASNEKLFF
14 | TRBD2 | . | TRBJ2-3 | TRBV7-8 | TGTGCCAGCAGCCCTCCAGGGAGGGCAGATACGCAGTATTTT | CASSPPGRADTQYF
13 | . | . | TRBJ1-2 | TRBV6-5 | TGTGCCAGCAGTTACTCCGGAGGGGATGGCTACACCTTC | CASSYSGGDGYTF
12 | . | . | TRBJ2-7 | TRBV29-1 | TGCAGCGTCGTAGGGACCGTCTACGAGCAGTACTTC | CSVVGTVYEQYF
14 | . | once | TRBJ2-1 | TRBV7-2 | TGTGCCAGCAGCTTATCCGGTCTGGAGGGTGAGCAGTTCTTC | CASSLSGLEGEQFF
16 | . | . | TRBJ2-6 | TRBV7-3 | TGTGCCAGCAGCCCCGCCCTCCCCTCTGGGGCCAACGTCCTGACTTTC | CASSPALPSGANVLTF
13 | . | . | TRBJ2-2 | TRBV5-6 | TGTGCCAGCAGCTTGGCGATCACCGGGGAGCTGTTTTTT | CASSLAITGELFF
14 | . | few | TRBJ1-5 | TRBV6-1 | TGTGCCAGCACCACCCAGGGGTTCAATCAGCCCCAGCATTTT | CASTTQGFNQPQHF
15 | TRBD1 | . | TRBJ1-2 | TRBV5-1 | TGCGCCAGCAGCTTGGACAGGGGAAGCCGAGATGGCTACACCTTC | CASSLDRGSRDGYTF
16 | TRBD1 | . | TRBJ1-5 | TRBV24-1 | TGTGCCACCAGTGAGGCCGGGACAGGGAGGAATCAGCCCCAGCATTTT | CATSEAGTGRNQPQHF
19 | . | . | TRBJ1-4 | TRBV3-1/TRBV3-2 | TGTGCCAGCAGCCAAGAGTTTCAACACTTCATTGCTACTAATGAAAAACTGTTTTTT | CASSQEFQHFIATNEKLFF
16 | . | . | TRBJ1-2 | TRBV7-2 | TGTGCCAGCAGCTTAGCGGGTGATACAGCCTGGTATGGCTACACCTTC | CASSLAGDTAWYGYTF
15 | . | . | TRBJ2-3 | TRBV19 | TGTGCCAGTAAGAGTTTCGGCGGTGGCACAGATACGCAGTATTTT | CASKSFGGGTDTQYF
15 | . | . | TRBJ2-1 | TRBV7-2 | TGTGCCAGCAGCTCCAGACAGGGTGGGGGGAATGAGCAGTTCTTC | CASSSRQGGGNEQFF
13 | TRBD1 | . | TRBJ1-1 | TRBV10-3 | TGTGCCATCAGGGGGACAGGGGACACTGAAGCTTTCTTT | CAIRGTGDTEAFF
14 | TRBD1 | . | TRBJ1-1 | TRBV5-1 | TGCGCCAGCAGCCTAGGACAGGGGTACCCTGAAGCTTTCTTT | CASSLGQGYPEAFF
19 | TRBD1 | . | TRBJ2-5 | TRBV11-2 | TGTGCCAGCAGCTTAGGACACTACAGGGGACGAGCGGCCCAAGAGACCCAGTACTTC | CASSLGHYRGRAAQETQYF
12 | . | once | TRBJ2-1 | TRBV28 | TGTGCCAGCAGCCACCGGTTTCTTGAGCAGTTCTTC | CASSHRFLEQFF
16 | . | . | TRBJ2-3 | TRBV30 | TGTGCCTGGAGTGCCCCGTCACCACACTACCCAGATACGCAGTATTTT | CAWSAPSPHYPDTQYF
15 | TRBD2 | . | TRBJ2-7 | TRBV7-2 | TGTGCCAGCAGCTTAGTCGGGACTAACCCCTACGAGCAGTACTTC | CASSLVGTNPYEQYF
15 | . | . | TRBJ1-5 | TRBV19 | TGTGCCAGTAGTATAGGAGCCAGGGGTAAGCAGCCCCAGCATTTT | CASSIGARGKQPQHF
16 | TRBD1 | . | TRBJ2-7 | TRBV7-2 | TGTGCCAGCAGCTTAGGTGGGACAGGGGGCATCGACGAGCAGTACTTC | CASSLGGTGGIDEQYF
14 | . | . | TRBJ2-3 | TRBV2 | TGTGCCAGCAGTGACGGTGGCCGCTATGATACGCAGTATTTT | CASSDGGRYDTQYF
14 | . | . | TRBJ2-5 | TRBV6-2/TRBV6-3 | TGTGCCAGCAGTCTCCCGGCGCCCAATCCGACCCAGTACTTC | CASSLPAPNPTQYF
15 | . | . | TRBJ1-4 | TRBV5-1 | TGCGCCAGCAGCCCGGACAGACCAACTAATGAAAAACTGTTTTTT | CASSPDRPTNEKLFF
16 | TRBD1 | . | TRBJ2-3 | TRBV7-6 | TGTGCCAGCAGCTTGCTGGACAGGGGGCTCACAGATACGCAGTATTTT | CASSLLDRGLTDTQYF
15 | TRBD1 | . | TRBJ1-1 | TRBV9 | TGTGCCAGCAGGGGACAGGGGGTCGCGAACACTGAAGCTTTCTTT | CASRGQGVANTEAFF
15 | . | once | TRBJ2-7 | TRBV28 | TGTGCCAGCAGTCCCACAGGGAGGGTAGGCTACGAGCAGTACTTC | CASSPTGRVGYEQYF
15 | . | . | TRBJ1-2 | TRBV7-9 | TGTGCCAGCAGCTTAATTCCAGGGGAGAACTATGGCTACACCTTC | CASSLIPGENYGYTF
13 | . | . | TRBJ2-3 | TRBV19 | TGTGCCAGTAGCACAACTACGGCAGATACGCAGTATTTT | CASSTTTADTQYF
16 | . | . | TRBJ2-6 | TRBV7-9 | TGTGCCAGCAGCTCGGGACGGGGGACTGGGGCCAACGTCCTGACTTTC | CASSSGRGTGANVLTF
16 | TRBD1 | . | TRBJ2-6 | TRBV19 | TGTGCCAGTAGTATGAGAGGGGGCACTGGGGCCAACGTCCTGACTTTC | CASSMRGGTGANVLTF
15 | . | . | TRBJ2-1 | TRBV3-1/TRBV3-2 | TGTGCCAGCAGCCCCCCCGGCGGGACTTCCAATGAGCAGTTCTTC | CASSPPGGTSNEQFF
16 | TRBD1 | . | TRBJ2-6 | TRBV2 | TGTGCCAGCAGGAGGACAGGGACCACTGGGGCCAACGTCCTGACTTTC | CASRRTGTTGANVLTF
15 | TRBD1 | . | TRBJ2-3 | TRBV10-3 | TGTGCCATCAGTGACCCGACAGGGGTCACAGATACGCAGTATTTT | CAISDPTGVTDTQYF
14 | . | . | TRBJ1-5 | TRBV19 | TGTGCCAGTTACTCGTGGGGGAACAATCAGCCCCAGCATTTT | CASYSWGNNQPQHF
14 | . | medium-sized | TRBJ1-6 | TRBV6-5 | TGTGCCAGCAGTTCCGGCAGGGACAATTCACCCCTCCACTTT | CASSSGRDNSPLHF
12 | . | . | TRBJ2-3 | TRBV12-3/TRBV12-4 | TGTGCCAGCAGTCTCAGCACAGATACGCAGTATTTT | CASSLSTDTQYF
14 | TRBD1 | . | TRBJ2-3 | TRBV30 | TGTGCCTGGAGGGAGAGGGGGCGTACAGATACGCAGTATTTT | CAWRERGRTDTQYF
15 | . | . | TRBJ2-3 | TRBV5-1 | TGCGCCAGCAGCTTGTTGTCTAGCGAGGCAGATACGCAGTATTTT | CASSLLSSEADTQYF
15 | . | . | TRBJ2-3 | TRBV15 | TGTGCCACCAGCAGAGAACTAGCAGCCACAGATACGCAGTATTTT | CATSRELAATDTQYF
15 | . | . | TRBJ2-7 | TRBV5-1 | TGCGCCAGCAGCTCCACTGAAGGACAGCTCTACGAGCAGTACTTC | CASSSTEGQLYEQYF
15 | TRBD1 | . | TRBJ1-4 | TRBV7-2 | TGTGCCAGCAGCTTGCAGGGGGTTGTTAATGAAAAACTGTTTTTT | CASSLQGVVNEKLFF
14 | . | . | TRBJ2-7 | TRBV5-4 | TGTGCCAGCAGCTTGGGACACTCTGGGTACGAGCAGTACTTC | CASSLGHSGYEQYF
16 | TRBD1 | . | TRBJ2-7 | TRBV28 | TGTGCCAGCAGTATTTCCGGGACAGGGGTTCCCTACGAGCAGTACTTC | CASSISGTGVPYEQYF
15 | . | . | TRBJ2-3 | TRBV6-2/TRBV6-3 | TGTGCCAGCAGTCGCAACAGGGAACCCCCAGGGACGCAGTATTTT | CASSRNREPPGTQYF
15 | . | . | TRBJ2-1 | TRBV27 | TGTGCCAGCAGTTTAGTGGGGGCCCCCGGGAATGAGCAGTTCTTC | CASSLVGAPGNEQFF
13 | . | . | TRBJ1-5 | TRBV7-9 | TGTGCCAGCACCGGGGGGGGTAATCAGCCCCAGCATTTT | CASTGGGNQPQHF
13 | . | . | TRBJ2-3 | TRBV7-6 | TGTGCCAGCAGCTTAGTGTCAACAGATACGCAGTATTTT | CASSLVSTDTQYF
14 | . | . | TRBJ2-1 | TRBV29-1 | TGCAGCGTTCCCCAGGGGGGTCCCTACAATGAGCAGTTCTTC | CSVPQGGPYNEQFF
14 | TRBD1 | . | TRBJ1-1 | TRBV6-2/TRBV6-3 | TGTGCCAGCAGTTCCCGACAGGGTGGGACTGAAGCTTTCTTT | CASSSRQGGTEAFF
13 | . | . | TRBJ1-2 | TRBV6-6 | TGTGCCAGCAGTTACGGCGGGCAGCGAGGCTACACCTTC | CASSYGGQRGYTF
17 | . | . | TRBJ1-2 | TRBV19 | TGTGCCAGTAGTCTAATCCTCGTTCCGGGGAGGGACTATGGCTACACCTTC | CASSLILVPGRDYGYTF
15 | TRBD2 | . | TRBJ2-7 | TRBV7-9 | TGTGCCAGCAGCTTCCCGACTAGCGCCTCCTACGAGCAGTACTTC | CASSFPTSASYEQYF
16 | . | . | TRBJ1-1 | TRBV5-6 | TGTGCCAGCAGCTTTCCAGTCAACACAGGGCTCACTGAAGCTTTCTTT | CASSFPVNTGLTEAFF